One sample yielded the 32 T cell receptor beta chains listed below, sequenced in a study of blood T cells in healthy people across ages. A second PCR, run for roughly 7 to 11 cycles, used a sample-barcoded 5' primer plus a J-beta primer mix. From the 5' RACE reads, TCRdb called clonotypes with MiXCR, one entry per CDR3 protein. This sample has 650,000 to 1,000,000 distinct CDR3 sequences, with about 36% found just once. The sample comprised blood. The receptor source for this set is a man between 18 and 35 years old in good health.

This rearrangement joins TRBV9 to TRBJ2-1, with 10 bases that match TRBD2. The J segment lost 7 bases and the V segment lost 8 bases, leaving 9 bases of the junction unmatched. Germline V lookup: CDR1 SGDLS, CDR2 YYNGEE. The CDR3 is made up of 14 amino acids. CDR3 nucleotide sequence: TGTGCCAGTAGTATCAGCGGGGGGGGGAATGAGCAGTTCTTC. Its translation: CASSISGGGNEQFF.

With regard to this clonotype: A much larger clone sits a single nucleotide away, making a read error possible. The chain has TRBV7-9 and TRBJ2-1; 7 bases match TRBD1. With V trimmed by 4 bases and J by 10 bases, 16 bases remained unmatched. CDR1 and CDR2 (germline): SEHNR, FQNEAQ (reference sequence). The CDR3 is made up of 16 amino acids. CDR3 protein: CASSSNRQGVDYEQFF. Here the CDR3 DNA reads TGTGCCAGCAGCTCAAACAGACAGGGAGTAGACTACGAGCAGTTCTTC.

The chain combines TRBV14 with TRBJ1-2; 7 bases fit TRBD1. The V and J ends lost 2 bases and 4 bases, in that order; junction bases with no gene match: 4. The CDR3 consists of 14 residues. Per germline, CDR1 SGHDN and CDR2 FVKESK. In DNA form, the CDR3 reads TGTGCCAGCAGCCAAACAGGGGAAGGCTATGGCTACACCTTC. Amino acids: CASSQTGEGYGYTF.

This clonotype was seen only a few times. The chain is built from TRBV7-9 and TRBJ2-1, with D possibly being TRBD1 (6 bases). Matching the DNA end better, TRBJ2-7 makes the J call doubtful. The length of the CDR3 is 17 residues. CDR1 SEHNR and CDR2 FQNEAQ come from the germline V gene (reference sequence). Here the CDR3 DNA reads TGTGCCAGCAGCCATCGGGACACTGAAAGCTCCTACAATGAGCAGTACTTC. It specifies CASSHRDTESSYNEQYF.

The chain uses TRBV12-3 or TRBV12-4 and TRBJ1-1, with TRBD1 matching over 7 bases. The CDR3 has 15 residues. Trimming removed 5 bases from V and 5 bases from J; junction bases left unmatched: 11. As DNA, the CDR3 is TGTGCCAGCAGTATCGGAGCAGGGGGAAATACTGAAGCTTTCTTT. As protein: CASSIGAGGNTEAFF.

This clonotype was observed a few times. The chain has TRBV5-6 and TRBJ2-4, with 8 bases aligning to TRBD1. V lost 2 bases to trimming and J lost 2 bases; unmatched junction nucleotides: 6. Germline CDR1 is SGHDT and CDR2 is YYEEEE. CDR3 length: 16 residues. CDR3 amino acids: CASSLDRGHSKNIQYF. CDR3 nucleotides: TGTGCCAGCAGCTTAGACAGGGGCCACTCCAAAAACATTCAGTACTTC.

This clonotype was seen more than once but under ten times. V gene TRBV6-2 or TRBV6-3 combines with J gene TRBJ2-6, with D possibly matching TRBD2 (6 bases). This CDR3 has 19 amino acids. Trimming stripped 2 bases from V and 0 bases from J, with 17 bases between. Per germline, CDR1 MNHEY and CDR2 SVGEGT. Here the CDR3 DNA reads TGTGCCAGCAGTTACCTAAAGGGCGGGGCCGGCTCTGGGGCCAACGTCCTGACTTTC. This gives the protein CASSYLKGGAGSGANVLTF.

This clonotype was counted between two and nine times. The rearrangement joins TRBV10-3 to TRBJ2-5; 8 bases agree with TRBD1. The V and J ends lost 7 bases and 5 bases, in that order; junction bases with no gene match: 12. The germline gives CDR1 ENHRY, CDR2 SYGVKD. The CDR3 runs to 15 residues. In DNA, the CDR3 is TGTGCCATCAAAAGCCGTCCCGGACAGGGCGAGACCCAGTACTTC. Translation: CAIKSRPGQGETQYF.

The V call is TRBV4-3, the J call TRBJ2-4; tentatively, D is TRBD2 (6 bases). This CDR3 is 15 amino acids long. The V end lost 2 bases, the J end lost 1 base, and 9 bases lay between the germline ends. CDR1 LGHNA and CDR2 YSLEER come from the germline V gene. This CDR3 reads CASSQWGRAKNIQYF. For the CDR3, the DNA is TGCGCCAGCAGCCAATGGGGGAGGGCCAAAAACATTCAGTACTTC.

The chain combines TRBV29-1 with TRBJ2-4; possibly TRBD2 for D (6 bases). This CDR3 region has 15 residues. Germline-derived CDR1 and CDR2 are SQVTM and ANQGSEA. The V end lost 1 base, the J end lost 0 bases, and 10 bases lay between the germline ends. CDR3: CSVEVSGVAKNIQYF. The CDR3 bases are TGCAGCGTTGAAGTTTCGGGGGTAGCCAAAAACATTCAGTACTTC.

V gene TRBV29-1 combines with J gene TRBJ2-5; 15 bases fit TRBD2. Trimming at V came to 3 bases and at J to 11 bases, leaving 10 bases not matched to a gene. The CDR3 runs to 15 residues. Germline assignment: CDR1 SQVTM and CDR2 ANQGSEA. The CDR3 coding sequence is TGCAGCGTTGACGGGACTAGCGGGGGGAGGAATGAGCAGTACTTC. This sequence encodes CSVDGTSGGRNEQYF. The full variable domain, completed using reference TRBV29-1 and TRBJ2-5, is SAVISQKPSRDICQRGTSLTIQCQVDSQVTMMFWYRQQPGQSLTLIATANQGSEATYESGFVIDKFPISRPNLTFSTLTVSNMSPEDSSIYLCSVDGTSGGRNEQYFGPGTRLLVL.

The chain employs TRBV7-9 and TRBJ2-7; perhaps TRBD2 as D (6 bases). The CDR3 is 14 residues long. Trimming cost V 0 bases and J 6 bases, with 12 bases left between them. Germline V CDR1 and CDR2: SEHNR, FQNEAQ (reference sequence). CDR3 DNA: TGTGCCAGCAGCTTAGCGGAGGGAACGGGCGAGCAGTACTTC. This gives the protein CASSLAEGTGEQYF.

The rearrangement links TRBV12-3 or TRBV12-4 to TRBJ2-2; a possible D gene is TRBD2 (6 bases). The CDR3 runs 15 residues. V gave up 5 bases and J gave up 4 bases, with 14 bases separating them. The CDR3 here is CASSPPPGATGELFF. CDR3 nucleotide sequence: TGTGCCAGCAGTCCGCCGCCGGGAGCCACCGGGGAGCTGTTTTTT.

The V call is TRBV20-1, the J call TRBJ1-5; D not certain. Trimming pared 3 bases from V and 0 bases from J, leaving 12 bases between. Germline-derived CDR1 and CDR2 are DFQATT and SNEGSKA (reference sequence). The CDR3 sequence is 15 residues long. CDR3 nucleotides: TGCAGTGCTAGTCTCGGCGGATATAGCAATCAGCCCCAGCATTTT. This translates into CSASLGGYSNQPQHF.

V is TRBV5-1 and J is TRBJ1-1; D ambiguous. CDR1 is SGHRS and CDR2 is YFSETQ in the germline V gene. V lost 4 bases and J lost 1, with 11 bases in between. This CDR3 contains 14 residues. CDR3 bases: TGCGCCAGCAGCAACCCTGGACGGAACACTGAAGCTTTCTTT. As protein: CASSNPGRNTEAFF.

This clonotype turned up a few times. The chain is built from TRBV7-2 and TRBJ2-7; D may be TRBD1 (5 bases). The ends were cut back, 5 bases at V and 2 bases at J, with 16 bases in the middle. Germline lookup yields CDR1 SGHTA and CDR2 FQGNSA. The CDR3 loop spans 15 amino acids. DNA of the CDR3: TGTGCCAGCAGCACCTTTGGGGCTCCCCCCTACGAGCAGTACTTC. Encoded protein: CASSTFGAPPYEQYF.

The rearrangement joins TRBV4-3 to TRBJ2-1; perhaps TRBD2 as D (5 bases). The last part of the DNA fits TRBJ2-7 better; the J call may be wrong. Per the germline V gene, CDR1 is LGHNA and CDR2 is YSLEER. The CDR3 totals 15 residues. DNA for the CDR3: TGCGCCAGCAGCCAAGATTGGGCTAGCTACAATGAGCAGTACTTC. Residues: CASSQDWASYNEQYF.

In DNA, the CDR3 is TGTGCCAGCAGTTTTCAGGGGGCGAGAAGTGGCTACACCTTC. It codes for CASSFQGARSGYTF. The chain has TRBV12-3 or TRBV12-4 and TRBJ1-2, with 8 positions matching TRBD1. The CDR3 sequence is 14 residues long. V was pared by 3 bases and J by 7 bases, with 7 bases of the junction left unmatched.

This chain uses TRBV7-2 with TRBJ1-1; 8 bases match TRBD1. Per the germline V gene, CDR1 is SGHTA and CDR2 is FQGNSA. The CDR3 spans 16 residues. With 5 bases clipped from V and 3 bases from J, the junction kept 11 bases outside the gene matches. The CDR3: CASSPRTGNLYTEAFF. CDR3 bases: TGTGCCAGCAGCCCACGGACAGGGAATTTGTACACTGAAGCTTTCTTT.

This clonotype has more than one count but fewer than ten. This sequence joins TRBV20-1 and TRBJ1-2; D call uncertain. Germline loops: CDR1 DFQATT, CDR2 SNEGSKA (reference sequence). The CDR3 has 10 residues. Trimming stripped 4 bases from V and 7 bases from J, with 7 bases between. CDR3 nucleotide sequence: TGCAGTGCTACCAGAATTGGCTACACCTTC. As protein: CSATRIGYTF.

This chain connects TRBV2 to TRBJ2-1; D is undetermined. Gene TRBJ2-7 matches the end of the DNA better, so the J call may be wrong. CDR3 size: 14 residues. From germline, CDR1 is SNHLY and CDR2 FYNNEI. The CDR3 spells CASRTESSYNEQYF. The CDR3, as DNA: TGTGCCAGCAGAACCGAGAGCTCCTACAATGAGCAGTACTTC.

This clonotype has a handful of counts. This chain uses TRBV29-1 with TRBJ1-1; D is unresolved. The germline V and J ends were trimmed by 8 bases and 1 base, with 20 bases remaining between them. The CDR3 consists of 15 residues. The germline gives CDR1 SQVTM, CDR2 ANQGSEA. The CDR3 region is CSSSGLDSGNTEAFF. The CDR3 nucleotides are TGCAGCTCCTCCGGGCTCGACTCGGGGAACACTGAAGCTTTCTTT.

CDR3 DNA: TGCAGTGCCGCCAGGGACGGAAATTCACCCCTCCACTTT. Translated: CSAARDGNSPLHF. This chain links TRBV20-1 with TRBJ1-6, with a weak D call TRBD1 (5 bases). This CDR3 contains 13 residues. Trimming took 6 bases from V and 7 from J, leaving 13 bases between them. Germline CDR1 is DFQATT and CDR2 is SNEGSKA (reference sequence).

This clonotype was found a few times. V gene TRBV3-1 combines with J gene TRBJ2-1; D might be TRBD1 (6 bases). The V and J ends lost 3 bases and 0 bases respectively, with 12 bases between them. Germline V lookup: CDR1 LGHDT, CDR2 YNNKEL (reference sequence). This CDR3 spans 16 amino acids. CDR3 residues: CASSHTGQTSYNEQFF. In nucleotides, the CDR3 is TGTGCCAGCAGCCACACAGGGCAAACCTCCTACAATGAGCAGTTCTTC.

This clonotype has just a few counts. This rearrangement joins TRBV4-3 to TRBJ2-1; 11 bases fit TRBD2. The germline V gene encodes CDR1 LGHNA and CDR2 YSLEER. This CDR3 has 17 residues. J gave up 5 bases and V 0 bases, and 6 bases lay outside the gene matches. The CDR3 protein is CASSQDVRLAGNNEQFF. The CDR3 nucleotides are TGCGCCAGCAGCCAAGACGTAAGACTAGCGGGGAACAATGAGCAGTTCTTC.

The chain is built from TRBV6-2 or TRBV6-3 and TRBJ2-5; 14 bases map to TRBD2. The CDR3 is 15 residues long. Losses at the gene ends were 2 bases for V and 11 bases for J; bases not matched to a gene: 7. Per germline, CDR1 MNHEY and CDR2 SVGEGT. The CDR3 is CASSYDGTSGGEQYF. The CDR3 DNA follows: TGTGCCAGCAGTTACGACGGGACTAGCGGGGGAGAGCAGTACTTC.

J is TRBJ1-1 and V is TRBV5-4; TRBD1 aligns across 7 bases. After removal of 4 bases from V and 0 bases from J, the junction contained 6 bases not matched to a gene. The CDR3 extends over 15 amino acids. CDR1 and CDR2 from the germline V gene are SGHNT and YYREEE (reference sequence). CDR3: CASSPRGFMNTEAFF. DNA of the CDR3: TGTGCCAGCAGCCCCAGGGGGTTTATGAACACTGAAGCTTTCTTT.

This clonotype has at least ten counts. The genes are TRBV7-9 and TRBJ2-1, with 9 bases lining up with TRBD1. This CDR3 comprises 15 residues. The germline V gene encodes CDR1 SEHNR and CDR2 FQNEAQ (reference sequence). The V segment lost 8 bases and the J segment 1 base; nucleotides outside the gene matches: 6. The DNA of the CDR3 is TGTGCCAGCTCACCAGACAGGGGGTCCTACAATGAGCAGTTCTTC. It yields the protein CASSPDRGSYNEQFF.

This clonotype has only a few counts. The rearrangement uses TRBV6-2 or TRBV6-3 and TRBJ2-7; D call uncertain. The J call could be wrong; TRBJ2-5 is a better fit for the DNA end. CDR1 is MNHEY and CDR2 is SVGEGT in the germline V gene. This CDR3 spans 17 amino acids. The CDR3 reads CASSYSISGLVVETQYF. CDR3 sequence (DNA): TGTGCCAGCAGTTACTCGATATCCGGCCTAGTTGTGGAGACCCAGTACTTC.

This clonotype was counted between two and nine times. The rearrangement links TRBV5-5 to TRBJ2-7; D is unresolved. There are 16 residues in the CDR3. V gave up 4 bases and J gave up 7 bases, with 24 bases separating them. The germline V gene has CDR1 SGHKS and CDR2 YYEKEE (reference sequence). Here the CDR3 reads CASSPGEAGRYNEQYF. The DNA of the CDR3 is TGTGCCAGCAGCCCCGGAGAAGCAGGTAGATACAATGAGCAGTACTTC. The full variable domain, completed using reference TRBV5-5 and TRBJ2-7, is DAGVTQSPTHLIKTRGQQVTLRCSPISGHKSVSWYQQVLGQGPQFIFQYYEKEERGRGNFPDRFSARQFPNYSSELNVNALLLGDSALYLCASSPGEAGRYNEQYFGPGTRLTVT.

The genes are TRBV7-2 and TRBJ2-3, with D unresolved. The CDR3 totals 14 residues. The germline V gene has CDR1 SGHTA and CDR2 FQGNSA. Trimming took off 1 base at V and 5 bases at J, with 10 bases between the two ends. The CDR3 sequence is CASSLGPYLDTQYF. CDR3 DNA sequence: TGTGCCAGCAGCTTAGGGCCCTATTTAGATACGCAGTATTTT.

In its sample, this clonotype was seen a few times. The J gene is TRBJ2-1, the V gene TRBV24-1; 7 nucleotides line up with TRBD1. The CDR3 has 12 amino acids. Germline CDR1 KGHDR, CDR2 SFDVKD. Germline trimming cut 7 bases from V and 7 bases from J; bases unmatched to any gene: 3. The CDR3 loop reads CATSDRANEQFF. The CDR3 DNA reads as TGTGCCACCAGCGACAGGGCTAATGAGCAGTTCTTC.